Following are 3 T cell receptor beta chains from one sample sequenced in a study of control samples from healthy donors and cancer patients. Generated by immunoSEQ multiplex PCR, the TCRdb table keeps only in-frame clones and is missing some. The sample has 35,000 to 40,000 clones, about four fifths seen once; the top ten hold around a fifth. The specimen was PBMCs. The receptors shown here come from an older woman with lung cancer.

The chain is built from TRBV9 and TRBJ2-7; perhaps TRBD2 as D (5 bases). The CDR3 is made up of 15 amino acids. The V gene's germline CDR1 is SGDLS and CDR2 YYNGEE. V gave up 0 bases and J gave up 5 bases, with 15 bases separating them. CDR3 residues: CASSVGGHGMNEQYF. In DNA, the CDR3 is TGTGCCAGCAGCGTAGGAGGTCACGGGATGAACGAGCAGTACTTC. Full variable domain (remainder filled in from reference TRBV9 and TRBJ2-7): DSGVTQTPKHLITATGQRVTLRCSPRSGDLSVYWYQQSLDQGLQFLIQYYNGEERAKGNILERFSAQQFPDLHSELNLSSLELGDSALYFCASSVGGHGMNEQYFGPGTRLTVT.

The rearrangement links TRBV11-1 to TRBJ1-1; D perhaps matches TRBD1 (6 bases). Germline CDR1 SGHAT, CDR2 FQDESV (reference sequence). This CDR3 comprises 15 residues. Trimming took 2 bases from V and 4 from J, leaving 14 bases between them. The CDR3 nucleotides are TGTGCCAGCAGCTTACGTGGGGGCTGGGTCACTGAAGCTTTCTTT. The encoded protein is CASSLRGGWVTEAFF. The complete variable domain, with remaining parts taken from reference TRBV11-1 and TRBJ1-1, reads EAEVAQSPRYKITEKSQAVAFWCDPISGHATLYWYRQILGQGPELLVQFQDESVVDDSQLPKDRFSAERLKGVDSTLKIQPAELGDSAMYLCASSLRGGWVTEAFFGQGTRLTVV.

CDR3 sequence: CASSPEGGGANTGELFF. As DNA, the CDR3 is TGTGCCAGTAGTCCTGAGGGTGGGGGCGCGAACACCGGGGAGCTGTTTTTT. The rearrangement joins TRBV19 to TRBJ2-2; TRBD1 is a possible D gene (6 bases). The germline V gene has CDR1 LNHDA and CDR2 SQIVND (reference sequence). The CDR3 runs 17 residues. Trimming took 5 bases from V and 0 from J, leaving 16 bases between them. The entire variable domain, with the rest obtained from reference TRBV19 and TRBJ2-2, is as follows: DGGITQSPKYLFRKEGQNVTLSCEQNLNHDAMYWYRQDPGQGLRLIYYSQIVNDFQKGDIAEGYSVSREKKESFPLTVTSAQKNPTAFYLCASSPEGGGANTGELFFGEGSRLTVL.